The text below deals with one T cell receptor (beta chain). This sample was included in a study of siplizumab effects on memory and regulatory T cells. V gave up 5 bases and J gave up 3 bases; unmatched junction bases: 8. Germline V gene lookup returns CDR1 SGHKS and CDR2 YYEKEE (reference sequence). The CDR3 consists of 15 residues. The assay was immunoSEQ multiplex PCR, and TCRdb's table has in-frame clones only and misses some. Counted here are some 99,000 clones, 92% occurring once; the ten biggest clones make up under 0.75%. The sample taken for sequencing was Tregs sorted from blood. The clonotype comes from a human donor in good health. The chain couples TRBV5-5 to TRBJ2-7, with 10 bases identical to TRBD1. The DNA for the CDR3 is TGTGCCAGCAGTTATTCCGGGACAGGGGACTACGAGCAGTACTTC. Translated: CASSYSGTGDYEQYF.